The sequence of this T cell receptor beta chain was determined in a study of T cell responses to AZD1222 COVID-19 vaccine. The CDR3 sequence is 12 residues long. Germline CDR1 reads GTSNPN; CDR2 reads SVGIG (reference sequence). Trimming removed 5 bases from V and 5 bases from J, with 9 bases in between. Broader study findings: Vaccine-related CD4 TCRs covered spike, predominating at 160-218 and 743-854.

The repertoire was sequenced with immunoSEQ multiplex PCR; TCRdb's copy has only in-frame clones and lacks some. The table includes approximately 140,000 clones, about 92% detected once. As to this clone: Its antigen is not known.

This TCR derives from an adult who received the AZD1222 COVID-19 vaccine. The chain combines TRBV30 with TRBJ2-2; tentatively, D is TRBD1 (5 bases). Source: peripheral blood, taken 28 days after the second AZD1222 dose. CDR3 nucleotide sequence: TGTGCCTGGGTTCAGGGAACCGGGGAGCTGTTTTTT. Its translation is CAWVQGTGELFF.